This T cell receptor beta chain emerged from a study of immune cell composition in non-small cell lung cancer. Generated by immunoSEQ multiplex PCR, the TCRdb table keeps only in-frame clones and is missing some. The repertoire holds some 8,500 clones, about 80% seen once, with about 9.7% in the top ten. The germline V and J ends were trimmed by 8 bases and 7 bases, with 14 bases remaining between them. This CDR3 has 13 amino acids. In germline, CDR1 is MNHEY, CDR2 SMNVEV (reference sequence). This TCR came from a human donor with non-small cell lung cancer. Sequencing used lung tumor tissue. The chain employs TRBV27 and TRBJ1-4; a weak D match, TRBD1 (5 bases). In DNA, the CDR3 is TGTGCCAGCGGACTTGAGAGGGGTGAAAAACTGTTTTTT. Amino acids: CASGLERGEKLFF.